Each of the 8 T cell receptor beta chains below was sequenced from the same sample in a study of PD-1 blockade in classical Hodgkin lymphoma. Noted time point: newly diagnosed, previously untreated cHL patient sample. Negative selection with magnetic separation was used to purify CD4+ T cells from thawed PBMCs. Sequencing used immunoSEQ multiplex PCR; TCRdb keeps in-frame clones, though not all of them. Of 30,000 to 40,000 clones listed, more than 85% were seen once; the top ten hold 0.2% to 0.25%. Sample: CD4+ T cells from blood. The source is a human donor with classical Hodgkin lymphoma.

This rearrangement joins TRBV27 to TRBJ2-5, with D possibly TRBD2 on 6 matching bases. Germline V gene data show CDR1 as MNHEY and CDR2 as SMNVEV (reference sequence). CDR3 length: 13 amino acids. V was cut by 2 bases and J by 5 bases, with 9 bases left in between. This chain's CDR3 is CASSLRGWETQYF. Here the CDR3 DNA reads TGTGCCAGCAGTTTACGGGGGTGGGAGACCCAGTACTTC.

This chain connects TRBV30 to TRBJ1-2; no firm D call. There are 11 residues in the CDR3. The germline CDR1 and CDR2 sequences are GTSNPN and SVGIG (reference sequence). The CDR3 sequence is CGLRVSYGYTF. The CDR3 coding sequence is TGTGGGTTGAGAGTTTCCTATGGCTACACCTTC.

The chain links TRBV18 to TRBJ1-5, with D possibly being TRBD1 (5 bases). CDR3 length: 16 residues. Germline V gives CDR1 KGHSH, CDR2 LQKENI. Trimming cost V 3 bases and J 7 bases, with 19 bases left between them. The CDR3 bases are TGTGCCAGCTCACCTAACACCCCCAGGGAAGGCCAGCCCCAGCATTTT. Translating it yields CASSPNTPREGQPQHF.

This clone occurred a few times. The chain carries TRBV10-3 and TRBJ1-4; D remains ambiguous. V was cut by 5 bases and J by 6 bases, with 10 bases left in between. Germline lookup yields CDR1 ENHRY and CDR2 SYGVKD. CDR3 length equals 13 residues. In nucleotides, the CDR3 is TGTGCCATCAGTCGGGGTTTGGATGAAAAACTGTTTTTT. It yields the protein CAISRGLDEKLFF.

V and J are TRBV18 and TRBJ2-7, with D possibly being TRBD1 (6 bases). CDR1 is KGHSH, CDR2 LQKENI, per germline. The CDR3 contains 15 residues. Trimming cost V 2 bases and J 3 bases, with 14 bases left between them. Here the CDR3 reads CASSPGRGGIYEQYF. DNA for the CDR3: TGTGCCAGCTCACCAGGCAGGGGTGGTATCTACGAGCAGTACTTC.

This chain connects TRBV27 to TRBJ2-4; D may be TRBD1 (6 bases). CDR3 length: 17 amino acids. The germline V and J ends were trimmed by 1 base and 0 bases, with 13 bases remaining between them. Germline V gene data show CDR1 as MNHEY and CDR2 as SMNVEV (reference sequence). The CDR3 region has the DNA TGTGCCAGCAGTTTATGGGCAGGGGCGGAAGCCAAAAACATTCAGTACTTC. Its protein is CASSLWAGAEAKNIQYF.

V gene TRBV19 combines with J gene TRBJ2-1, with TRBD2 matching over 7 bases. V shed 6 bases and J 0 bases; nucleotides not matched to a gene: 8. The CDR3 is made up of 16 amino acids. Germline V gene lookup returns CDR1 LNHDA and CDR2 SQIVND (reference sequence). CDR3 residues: CASRRAGAGSYNEQFF. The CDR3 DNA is TGTGCCAGTAGGAGGGCGGGAGCCGGCTCCTACAATGAGCAGTTCTTC.

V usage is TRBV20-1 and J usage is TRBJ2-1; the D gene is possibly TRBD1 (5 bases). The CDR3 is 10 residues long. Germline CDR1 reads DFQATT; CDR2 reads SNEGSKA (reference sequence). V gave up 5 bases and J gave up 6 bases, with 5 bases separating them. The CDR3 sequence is CSAQGNEQFF. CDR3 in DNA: TGCAGTGCTCAGGGCAATGAGCAGTTCTTC.